Listed below are T cell receptor beta chains from one sample, sequenced in a study of vaccination and CD4 T cells after COVID-19. For these receptors, no antigen is known. TCRdb independently ran MiXCR on the PCR reads; one entry per CDR3 protein. The sample lists 20,000 to 25,000 distinct CDR3 sequences, around two fifths occurring once. Material: CD4+ T cells from blood, cultured in vitro, obtained before SARS-CoV-2 vaccination. All receptors come from a human donor who had recovered from COVID-19. CDR3s include the opening cysteine and the closing phenylalanine or tryptophan. D genes are given only for firm matches. Clone size is given for some rows only: seen once, a few or many times, or a class if the clone is expanded.

J gene	D gene	CDR3 length	V gene	clone size	CDR3 DNA	CDR3 protein
TRBJ2-1	NA	14	TRBV24-1	few	TGTGCCACCAGTGATTCACGGAAAGGTTTTGAGCAGTTCTTC	CATSDSRKGFEQFF
TRBJ1-3	NA	15	TRBV20-1	NA	TGCAGTGCTAGAGATTCGGCAGGGGCTGGAAACACCATATATTTT	CSARDSAGAGNTIYF
TRBJ2-2	TRBD1	16	TRBV28	NA	TGTGCCAGCAAGGTAGTTGACAGGGGCAACACCGGGGAGCTGTTTTTT	CASKVVDRGNTGELFF
TRBJ2-3	TRBD2	16	TRBV15	few	TGTGCCACCAGCAGCTTGACTAGCGGGAGCACAGATACGCAGTATTTT	CATSSLTSGSTDTQYF
TRBJ2-3	NA	14	TRBV19	few	TGTGCCAGTACCGCGACCACCGGAGGGGATACGCAGTATTTT	CASTATTGGDTQYF
TRBJ1-3	TRBD1	13	TRBV12-3/TRBV12-4	NA	TGTGCCAGCAGGTCGACAGGGAGAGACACCATATATTTT	CASRSTGRDTIYF
TRBJ2-5	TRBD1	16	TRBV11-2	few	TGTGCCAGCAGCTTGGGGGACAGGGGACCTCAAGAGACCCAGTACTTC	CASSLGDRGPQETQYF
TRBJ1-4	TRBD1	15	TRBV27	NA	TGTGCCAGCAGTCCTACAGGGGGAGCTAATGAAAAACTGTTTTTT	CASSPTGGANEKLFF
TRBJ1-3	NA	16	TRBV10-3	few	TGTGCCAGCAGTGCCGGGGCAACTAACTCTGGAAACACCATATATTTT	CASSAGATNSGNTIYF
TRBJ2-2	TRBD2	17	TRBV6-1	NA	TGTGCCAGCAGGCTCAAGTCAGGTAGCGGGACCACCGGGGAGCTGTTTTTT	CASRLKSGSGTTGELFF
TRBJ2-1	NA	16	TRBV27	medium-sized	TGTGCCAGCAGTTTGTACGGGGGCGTCTCCTACAATGAGCAGTTCTTC	CASSLYGGVSYNEQFF
TRBJ2-7	NA	11	TRBV20-1	NA	TGCAGTGCTAGGGACGGCTACGAGCAGTACTTC	CSARDGYEQYF
TRBJ1-6	NA	15	TRBV2	NA	TGTGCCAGCAGTGAAATTGTCGGAGGTCTGTCACCCCTCCACTTT	CASSEIVGGLSPLHF
TRBJ2-5	NA	13	TRBV4-1	NA	TGCGCCAGCAGCCAAGTAGCGTCCGAGACCCAGTACTTC	CASSQVASETQYF
TRBJ2-5	NA	11	TRBV20-1	few	TGCAGTGCTACTGGAGGGGAGACCCAGTACTTC	CSATGGETQYF
TRBJ2-5	TRBD1	14	TRBV20-1	medium-sized	TGCAGTGCTAGGACAGGGGGAAGTTCAGAGACCCAGTACTTC	CSARTGGSSETQYF
TRBJ2-4	NA	14	TRBV6-1	NA	TGTGCCAGCAGTGAAGGGGTCGGCAAAAACATTCAGTACTTC	CASSEGVGKNIQYF
TRBJ2-1	TRBD1	11	TRBV12-3/TRBV12-4	NA	TGTGCCAGCAGGCAGACAGGGTTGCAGTTCTTC	CASRQTGLQFF
TRBJ1-2	NA	13	TRBV2	NA	TGTGCCAGCAGTGCCAACAGGGTATCTGGCTACACCTTC	CASSANRVSGYTF
TRBJ2-2	NA	14	TRBV25-1	few	TGTGCCAGCAAGCACAGAATGAACACCGGGGAGCTGTTTTTT	CASKHRMNTGELFF
TRBJ1-2	TRBD1	13	TRBV10-3	NA	TGTGCCATCGGACAGGGCGAAGACTATGGCTACACCTTC	CAIGQGEDYGYTF
TRBJ1-1	TRBD1	13	TRBV2	few	TGTGCCAGCAGTGAGACAGGGGGCACTGAAGCTTTCTTT	CASSETGGTEAFF